The rows below give T cell receptor beta chains drawn from one sample of a study of monozygotic twins with cystic fibrosis. Clones were sequenced by immunoSEQ multiplex PCR, and TCRdb holds only the in-frame ones, with some missing. This sample has fewer than 20,000 clones, with around 97% found just once. Sequencing was carried out using blood. The receptors were gathered from a girl aged 2 to 10 with cystic fibrosis. Each CDR3 is given with its conserved first and last residue. D genes are given only for firm matches. Expanded clones get a size class; other rows say once, few or many, or leave the size out.

clone_size | j_call | v_call | d_call | cdr3_aa | cdr3_nt
- | TRBJ1-2 | TRBV4-1 | - | CASSQDDLGRSVSGYTF | TGCGCCAGCAGCCAAGATGACCTGGGCAGATCGGTCTCTGGCTACACCTTC
- | TRBJ1-4 | TRBV5-4 | - | CASSLPAADSEKLFF | TGTGCCAGCAGCCTACCAGCCGCCGACAGTGAAAAACTGTTTTTT
- | TRBJ2-2 | TRBV15 | - | CATSRDRPGPLFF | TGTGCCACCAGCAGAGACCGACCTGGACCGCTGTTTTTT
once | TRBJ1-6 | TRBV2 | - | CASSTGTGNSPLHF | TGTGCCAGCAGCACCGGGACCGGTAATTCACCCCTCCACTTT
- | TRBJ2-7 | TRBV14 | - | CASSQLDQNDYEQYF | TGTGCCAGCAGCCAATTAGATCAGAACGACTACGAGCAGTACTTC
- | TRBJ1-1 | TRBV6-5 | TRBD1 | CASRQTGGDKIYAFF | TGTGCCAGCAGACAAACAGGGGGAGATAAGATATATGCTTTCTTT
- | TRBJ1-1 | TRBV21-1 | - | CASSKAQKAFF | TGTGCCAGCAGCAAAGCGCAGAAAGCTTTCTTT
- | TRBJ1-5 | TRBV4-3 | TRBD1 | CASSPTLQGHQPQHF | TGCGCCAGCAGCCCTACTCTACAGGGGCATCAGCCCCAGCATTTT
- | TRBJ1-5 | TRBV11-3 | - | CASSPNLNQPQHF | TGTGCCAGCAGCCCAAACCTAAATCAGCCCCAGCATTTT
- | TRBJ2-3 | TRBV6-5 | - | CATHHTDTQYF | TGTGCCACCCACCACACAGATACGCAGTATTTT
- | TRBJ2-3 | TRBV7-2 | - | CASSLMRSTDTQYF | TGTGCCAGCAGCTTAATGCGCAGCACAGATACGCAGTATTTT
once | TRBJ1-5 | TRBV2 | - | CASTLGVSNQPQHF | TGTGCCAGTACGCTTGGGGTTAGCAATCAGCCCCAGCATTTT
- | TRBJ2-5 | TRBV9 | - | CASSGGETQYF | TGTGCCAGCAGTGGGGGAGAGACCCAGTACTTC
- | TRBJ1-2 | TRBV9 | - | CASTRRGGRGYTF | TGTGCCAGCACCCGGCGGGGGGGGCGCGGCTACACCTTC
once | TRBJ1-5 | TRBV5-5 | - | CASSKAGNQPQHF | TGTGCCAGCAGCAAGGCAGGCAATCAGCCCCAGCATTTT
- | TRBJ1-4 | TRBV7-9 | - | CASSRRGVANEKLFF | TGTGCCAGCAGCCGTCGGGGGGTTGCTAATGAAAAACTGTTTTTT
once | TRBJ2-6 | TRBV5-1 | TRBD1 | CASGTGSLSGANVLTF | TGCGCCAGCGGGACAGGGTCCCTCTCTGGGGCCAACGTCCTGACTTTC
- | TRBJ2-7 | TRBV7-2 | - | CASSTGASYEQYF | TGTGCCAGCAGCACCGGGGCTAGCTACGAGCAGTACTTC
- | TRBJ2-1 | TRBV7-8 | TRBD2 | CASSLALWTSGRVNEQFF | TGTGCCAGCAGCTTAGCGCTATGGACTAGCGGGAGGGTCAATGAGCAGTTCTTC
- | TRBJ2-7 | TRBV4-3 | TRBD2 | CASSQDPSGRGEEQYF | TGCGCCAGCAGCCAAGATCCTAGCGGGAGGGGGGAGGAGCAGTACTTC
- | TRBJ2-3 | TRBV9 | TRBD2 | CASSVVGGGNTDTQYF | TGTGCCAGCAGCGTAGTCGGCGGGGGGAACACAGATACGCAGTATTTT
once | TRBJ2-2 | TRBV6-5 | - | CASSFRVTGELFF | TGTGCCAGCTCCTTCCGGGTCACCGGGGAGCTGTTTTTT
- | TRBJ2-5 | TRBV5-1 | TRBD1 | CASIGTGQETQYF | TGCGCCAGCATAGGGACAGGACAAGAGACCCAGTACTTC
- | TRBJ2-6 | TRBV7-6 | - | CASSLDGHQNSGANVLTF | TGTGCCAGCAGCTTAGATGGACATCAGAACTCTGGGGCCAACGTCCTGACTTTC
once | TRBJ2-2 | TRBV7-9 | - | CASTFDSYTGELFF | TGTGCCAGCACGTTTGACAGCTACACCGGGGAGCTGTTTTTT
few | TRBJ1-2 | TRBV29-1 | TRBD1 | CSGGTANYGYTF | TGCAGCGGGGGGACAGCCAACTATGGCTACACCTTC
once | TRBJ1-1 | TRBV5-8 | TRBD1 | CASVSSTVPGGRNTEAFF | TGTGCCAGCGTTTCTTCTACCGTGCCAGGGGGAAGGAACACTGAAGCTTTCTTT
- | TRBJ1-6 | TRBV5-5 | - | CASSSDPGLTSYNSPLHF | TGTGCCAGCAGCTCGGATCCGGGCCTTACTTCTTATAATTCACCCCTCCACTTT
- | TRBJ2-5 | TRBV7-2 | TRBD1 | CASSLGDRGSGETQYF | TGTGCCAGCAGCTTAGGGGACAGGGGCTCGGGAGAGACCCAGTACTTC
- | TRBJ1-1 | TRBV5-1 | TRBD1 | CASSGGTANTEAFF | TGCGCCAGCAGCGGGGGGACAGCGAACACTGAAGCTTTCTTT
- | TRBJ1-4 | TRBV10-3 | - | CAISGTINEKLFF | TGTGCCATCAGCGGGACAATTAATGAAAAACTGTTTTTT
- | TRBJ1-4 | TRBV19 | - | CASSRTGGARATNEKLFF | TGTGCCAGTAGCCGAACGGGGGGGGCTCGTGCAACTAATGAAAAACTGTTTTTT
- | TRBJ2-1 | TRBV5-4 | - | CASSKTGVRTSSPFF | TGTGCCAGCAGCAAGACAGGTGTAAGGACCTCTAGCCCCTTCTTC
- | TRBJ1-2 | TRBV27 | TRBD1 | CASSPLSPTGRVGYTF | TGTGCCAGCAGTCCCCTATCCCCGACAGGGCGGGTCGGCTACACCTTC
- | TRBJ2-7 | TRBV7-2 | TRBD2 | CASSLISGGAYEQYF | TGTGCCAGCAGCTTAATTAGCGGGGGGGCCTACGAGCAGTACTTC
- | TRBJ1-2 | TRBV10-3 | - | CAISESKGVGYTF | TGTGCCATCAGTGAGTCGAAGGGGGTTGGCTACACCTTC
- | TRBJ1-1 | TRBV28 | - | CASSLFVLGPKREAFF | TGTGCCAGCAGTTTATTTGTACTCGGGCCTAAACGGGAAGCTTTCTTT
- | TRBJ2-3 | TRBV30 | TRBD2 | CAWTKTSGVSTDTQYF | TGTGCCTGGACCAAGACTAGCGGGGTTAGCACAGATACGCAGTATTTT
- | TRBJ1-5 | TRBV5-6 | - | CASSPGGGQPQHF | TGTGCCAGCAGCCCCGGGGGGGGTCAGCCCCAGCATTTT
- | TRBJ1-3 | TRBV19 | - | CASSYRRNSGNTIYF | TGTGCCAGTAGTTATCGACGGAACTCTGGAAACACCATATATTTT
few | TRBJ2-7 | TRBV2 | TRBD1 | CARDRINYEQYF | TGTGCCAGGGACAGGATTAACTACGAGCAGTACTTC
once | TRBJ2-3 | TRBV29-1 | - | CSVSHTGRTQYF | TGCAGCGTTTCCCATACTGGGAGGACGCAGTATTTT
- | TRBJ1-4 | TRBV2 | TRBD1 | CASSEWGIGTANEKLFF | TGTGCCAGCAGTGAATGGGGTATCGGGACAGCTAATGAAAAACTGTTTTTT
- | TRBJ2-7 | TRBV5-6 | - | CASSLKYEQYF | TGTGCCAGCAGCTTAAAGTACGAGCAGTACTTC
- | TRBJ2-6 | TRBV6-5 | TRBD1 | CASSDRAGANVLTF | TGTGCCAGCAGCGACAGGGCCGGGGCCAACGTCCTGACTTTC